The 2 T cell receptor beta chains presented below share a single source sample, sequenced in a study of CD8+CD57+ T cells in acquired aplastic anemia. Template material for TCR beta VDJ and CDR3 profiling consisted of genomic DNA. A single record per CDR3 protein comes from TCRdb applying MiXCR to the reads. The sample lists more than 100,000 distinct CDR3 sequences; 40% to 60% were seen once. Source material: sorted CD4+, CD8+, or CD8+CD57+ T cells (not recorded which) from PBMCs. These receptor sequences come from a human donor in good health, serving as a control.

The chain uses TRBV24-1 and TRBJ2-1; no clear D. This CDR3 region has 13 residues. Per germline, CDR1 KGHDR and CDR2 SFDVKD. The germline V and J ends were trimmed by 6 bases and 6 bases, with 11 bases remaining between them. CDR3 coding DNA: TGTGCCACCAGTTTCAGAGGTGGCAATGAGCAGTTCTTC. This translates into CATSFRGGNEQFF.

V usage is TRBV20-1 and J usage is TRBJ2-7; no clear D gene. The germline gives CDR1 DFQATT, CDR2 SNEGSKA (reference sequence). The CDR3 sequence is 12 residues long. V gave up 6 bases and J gave up 5 bases, with 14 bases separating them. The CDR3 DNA reads as TGCAGTGCCTCTGGAGCCCTCGACGAGCAGTACTTC. It specifies CSASGALDEQYF.